These 7 T cell receptor beta chains came from one sample sequenced in a study of CD8 T cells in ankylosing spondylitis (dated by TCRdb to the late 2010s). Libraries came from 5' RACE. The run used an Illumina HiSeq 2500. TCRdb redid the processing of the public reads, applying fastp at Q25 and MiXCR, and retained in-frame beta chains. Here each entry gathers all rows of one CDR3 protein and keeps the most common genes and DNA. Here the sample has roughly 240,000 distinct CDR3 sequences; roughly a third occur a single time. The ten most abundant clones make up around 4.4% of the sample. Material for sequencing was blood, either unsorted or a sorted T cell fraction (not recorded which). Receptor source: a male donor with ankylosing spondylitis or in good health (not recorded which).

There are a few counts of this clonotype. V gene TRBV20-1 combines with J gene TRBJ2-7; D call uncertain. The CDR3 covers 13 residues. Trimming pared 6 bases from V and 6 bases from J, leaving 18 bases between. Germline V lookup: CDR1 DFQATT, CDR2 SNEGSKA (reference sequence). The CDR3 sequence: CSARAPSGVEQYF. The CDR3 DNA is TGCAGTGCCCGAGCCCCCTCTGGGGTCGAGCAGTACTTC.

This clonotype was found a few times. This chain connects TRBV5-8 to TRBJ2-5; D remains ambiguous. The V and J ends lost 0 bases and 1 base respectively, with 13 bases between them. Germline V CDR1 and CDR2: SGHTS, YDEGEE. The CDR3 extends over 16 amino acids. The CDR3 loop is CASSLAKLAVQETQYF. DNA of the CDR3: TGTGCCAGCAGCTTGGCCAAGCTGGCAGTCCAAGAGACCCAGTACTTC.

This clonotype occurred a few times. The genes are TRBV6-5 and TRBJ2-7; a possible D gene is TRBD1 (5 bases). Germline CDR1 MNHEY, CDR2 SVGAGI. Trimming left V 4 bases short and J 1 base short, with 11 bases between. There are 14 residues in the CDR3. CDR3 residues: CASSSPTESYEQYF. Written as DNA, the CDR3 is TGTGCCAGCAGTTCCCCGACAGAGTCCTACGAGCAGTACTTC.

The chain recombines TRBV6-5 with TRBJ2-7; perhaps TRBD1 as D (6 bases). This CDR3 spans 15 amino acids. Germline V gene lookup returns CDR1 MNHEY and CDR2 SVGAGI. V was clipped by 4 bases and J by 5 bases, with 18 bases between them. The CDR3 DNA is TGTGCCAGCAGTTCCCCGCTAACAGGGACCCACGAGCAGTACTTC. It is translated as CASSSPLTGTHEQYF.

This rearrangement joins TRBV11-2 to TRBJ2-7; no reliable D call. CDR1 is SGHAT, CDR2 FQNNGV, per germline. Trimming took off 4 bases at V and 6 bases at J, with 22 bases between the two ends. This CDR3 is built from 16 residues. The CDR3 spells CASSWGGSGVEGEQYF. DNA of the CDR3: TGTGCCAGCAGCTGGGGTGGGTCTGGGGTGGAAGGCGAGCAGTACTTC.

In its sample, this clonotype was seen a few times. The V gene is TRBV20-1, the J gene TRBJ2-2, with D possibly matching TRBD2 (6 bases). Germline V gives CDR1 DFQATT, CDR2 SNEGSKA (reference sequence). Trimming left V 0 bases short and J 7 bases short, with 18 bases between. This CDR3 region has 16 residues. CDR3 residues: CSARDRRVPIFGELFF. Here the CDR3 DNA reads TGCAGTGCTAGAGATAGGAGGGTCCCAATCTTCGGGGAGCTGTTTTTT.

The chain couples TRBV20-1 to TRBJ1-2; 8 nucleotides line up with TRBD1. The V segment lost 6 bases and the J segment 12 bases; nucleotides outside the gene matches: 12. The CDR3 has 12 amino acids. Germline values: CDR1 DFQATT, CDR2 SNEGSKA (reference sequence). CDR3 region: CSAQTDRVSNTF. CDR3 sequence (DNA): TGCAGTGCCCAGACGGACAGGGTTTCCAACACCTTC.